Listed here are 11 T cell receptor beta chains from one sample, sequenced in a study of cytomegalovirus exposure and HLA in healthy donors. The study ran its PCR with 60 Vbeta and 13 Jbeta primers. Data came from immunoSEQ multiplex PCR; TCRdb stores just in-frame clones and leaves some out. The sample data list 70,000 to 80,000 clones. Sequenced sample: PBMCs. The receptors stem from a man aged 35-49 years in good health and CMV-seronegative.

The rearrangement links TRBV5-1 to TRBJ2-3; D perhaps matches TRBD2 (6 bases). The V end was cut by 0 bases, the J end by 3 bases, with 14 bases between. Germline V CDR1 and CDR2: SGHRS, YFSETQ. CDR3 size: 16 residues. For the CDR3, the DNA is TGCGCCAGCAGCTTGGCCGGGGGATTAAGTACAGATACGCAGTATTTT. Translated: CASSLAGGLSTDTQYF.

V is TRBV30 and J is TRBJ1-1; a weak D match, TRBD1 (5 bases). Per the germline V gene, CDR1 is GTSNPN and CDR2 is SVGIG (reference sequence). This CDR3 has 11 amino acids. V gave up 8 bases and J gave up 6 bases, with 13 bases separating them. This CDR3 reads CAGGGGSEAFF. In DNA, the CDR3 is TGTGCCGGCGGGGGGGGATCTGAAGCTTTCTTT.

CDR3 protein: CASSPLQGGEDYGYTF. The CDR3 DNA sequence: TGTGCCAGCTCACCACTTCAAGGGGGCGAGGACTATGGCTACACCTTC. The chain carries TRBV18 and TRBJ1-2; 7 bases map to TRBD1. Losses at the gene ends were 1 base for V and 3 bases for J; bases not matched to a gene: 8. The CDR3 sequence is 16 residues long. Germline V gene lookup returns CDR1 KGHSH and CDR2 LQKENI.

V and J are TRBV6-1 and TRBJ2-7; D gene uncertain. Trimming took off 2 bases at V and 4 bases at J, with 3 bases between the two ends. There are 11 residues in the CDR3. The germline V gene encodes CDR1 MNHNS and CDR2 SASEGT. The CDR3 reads CASSETYEQYF. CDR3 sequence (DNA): TGTGCCAGCAGTGAAACATACGAGCAGTACTTC.

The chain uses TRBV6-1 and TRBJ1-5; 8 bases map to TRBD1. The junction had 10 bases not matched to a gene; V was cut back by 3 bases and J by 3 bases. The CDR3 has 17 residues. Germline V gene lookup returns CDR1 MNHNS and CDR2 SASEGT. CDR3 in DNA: TGTGCCAGCAGTGAGAGACAGGGGATGGGGCACAATCAGCCCCAGCATTTT. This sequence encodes CASSERQGMGHNQPQHF.

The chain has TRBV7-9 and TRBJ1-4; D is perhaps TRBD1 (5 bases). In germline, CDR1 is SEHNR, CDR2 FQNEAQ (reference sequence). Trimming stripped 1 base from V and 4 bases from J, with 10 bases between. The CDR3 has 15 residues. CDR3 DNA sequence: TGTGCCAGCAGCTTAGGGGACTCAATTAATGAAAAACTGTTTTTT. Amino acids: CASSLGDSINEKLFF.

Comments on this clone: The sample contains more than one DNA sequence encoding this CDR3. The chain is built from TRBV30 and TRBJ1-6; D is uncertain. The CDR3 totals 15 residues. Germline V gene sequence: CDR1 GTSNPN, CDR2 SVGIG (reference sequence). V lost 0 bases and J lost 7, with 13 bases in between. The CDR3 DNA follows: TGTGCCTGGAGTGTACCCGGACTTAGGAATTCACCCCTCCACTTT. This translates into CAWSVPGLRNSPLHF.

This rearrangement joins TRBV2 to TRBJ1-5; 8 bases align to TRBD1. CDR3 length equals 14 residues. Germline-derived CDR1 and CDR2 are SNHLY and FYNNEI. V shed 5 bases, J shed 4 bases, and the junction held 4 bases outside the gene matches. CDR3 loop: CASSPDRGNQPQHF. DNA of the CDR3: TGTGCCAGCAGTCCTGACAGGGGTAATCAGCCCCAGCATTTT.

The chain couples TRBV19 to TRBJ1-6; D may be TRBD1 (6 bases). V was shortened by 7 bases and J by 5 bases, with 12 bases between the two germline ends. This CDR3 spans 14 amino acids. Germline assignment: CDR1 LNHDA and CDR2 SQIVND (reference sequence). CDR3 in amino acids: CASTPDRNNSPLHF. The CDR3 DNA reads TGTGCCAGTACCCCGGACAGAAATAATTCACCCCTCCACTTT. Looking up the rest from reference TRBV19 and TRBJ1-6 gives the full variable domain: DGGITQSPKYLFRKEGQNVTLSCEQNLNHDAMYWYRQDPGQGLRLIYYSQIVNDFQKGDIAEGYSVSREKKESFPLTVTSAQKNPTAFYLCASTPDRNNSPLHFGNGTRLTVT.

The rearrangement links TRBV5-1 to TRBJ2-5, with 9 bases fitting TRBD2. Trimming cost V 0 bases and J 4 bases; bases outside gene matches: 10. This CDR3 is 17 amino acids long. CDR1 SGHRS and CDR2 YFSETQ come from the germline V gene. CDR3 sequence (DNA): TGCGCCAGCAGCTTGGCTGGCGGGGGGGCTGAACGAGAGACCCAGTACTTC. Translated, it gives CASSLAGGGAERETQYF.

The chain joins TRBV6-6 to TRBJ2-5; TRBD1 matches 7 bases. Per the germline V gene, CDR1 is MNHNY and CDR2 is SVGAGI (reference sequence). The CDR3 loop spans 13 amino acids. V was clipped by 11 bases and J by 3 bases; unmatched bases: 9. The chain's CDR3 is CASKRGTEETQYF. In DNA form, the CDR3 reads TGTGCCTCTAAGAGGGGGACAGAAGAGACCCAGTACTTC.